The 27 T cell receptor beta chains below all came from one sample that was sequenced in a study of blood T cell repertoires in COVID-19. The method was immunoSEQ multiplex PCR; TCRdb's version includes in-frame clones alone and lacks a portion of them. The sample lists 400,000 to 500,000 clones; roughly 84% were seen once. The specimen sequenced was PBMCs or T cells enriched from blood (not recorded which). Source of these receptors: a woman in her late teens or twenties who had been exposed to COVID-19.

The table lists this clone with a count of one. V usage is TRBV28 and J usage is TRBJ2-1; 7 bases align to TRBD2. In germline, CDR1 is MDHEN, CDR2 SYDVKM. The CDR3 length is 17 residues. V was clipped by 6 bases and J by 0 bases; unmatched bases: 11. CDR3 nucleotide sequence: TGTGCCAGCAGCCCTCCTGGACTAGTCGGCTCCTACAATGAGCAGTTCTTC. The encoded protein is CASSPPGLVGSYNEQFF.

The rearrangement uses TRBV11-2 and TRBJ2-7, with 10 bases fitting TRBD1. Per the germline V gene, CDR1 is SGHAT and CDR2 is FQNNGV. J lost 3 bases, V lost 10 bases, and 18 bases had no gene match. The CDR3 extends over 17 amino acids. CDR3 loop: CATEAWLKDRGVYEQYF. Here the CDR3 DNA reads TGTGCCACCGAGGCGTGGCTAAAGGACAGGGGGGTCTACGAGCAGTACTTC.

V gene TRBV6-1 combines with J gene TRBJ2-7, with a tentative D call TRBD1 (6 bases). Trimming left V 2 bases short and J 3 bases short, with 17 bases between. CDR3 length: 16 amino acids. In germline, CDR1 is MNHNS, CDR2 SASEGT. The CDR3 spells CASSERIGGGNYEQYF. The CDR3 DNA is TGTGCCAGCAGTGAACGGATTGGTGGGGGCAACTACGAGCAGTACTTC.

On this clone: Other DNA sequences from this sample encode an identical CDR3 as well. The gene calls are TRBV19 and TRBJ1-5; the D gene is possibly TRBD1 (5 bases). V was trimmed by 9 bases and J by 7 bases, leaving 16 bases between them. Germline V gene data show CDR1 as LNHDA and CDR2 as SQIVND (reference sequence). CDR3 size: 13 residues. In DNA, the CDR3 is TGTGCCAGCTCACCTCAGGGTGGACAGCCCCAGCATTTT. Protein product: CASSPQGGQPQHF. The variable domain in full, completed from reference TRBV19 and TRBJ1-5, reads DGGITQSPKYLFRKEGQNVTLSCEQNLNHDAMYWYRQDPGQGLRLIYYSQIVNDFQKGDIAEGYSVSREKKESFPLTVTSAQKNPTAFYLCASSPQGGQPQHFGDGTRLSIL.

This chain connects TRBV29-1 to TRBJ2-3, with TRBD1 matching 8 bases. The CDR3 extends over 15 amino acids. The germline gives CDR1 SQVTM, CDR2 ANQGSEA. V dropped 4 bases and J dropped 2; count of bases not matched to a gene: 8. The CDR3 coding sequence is TGCAGCGTTGGAAGCAGGGGGCGGGACACAGATACGCAGTATTTT. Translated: CSVGSRGRDTDTQYF.

CDR3 residues: CASSEQGDYGYTF. The CDR3 DNA reads TGTGCCAGCAGTGAACAGGGAGACTATGGCTACACCTTC. The chain uses TRBV28 and TRBJ1-2; D may be TRBD1 (6 bases). This CDR3 is 13 amino acids long. Germline V gene sequence: CDR1 MDHEN, CDR2 SYDVKM. Trimming removed 5 bases at V and 3 bases at J, with 10 bases between.

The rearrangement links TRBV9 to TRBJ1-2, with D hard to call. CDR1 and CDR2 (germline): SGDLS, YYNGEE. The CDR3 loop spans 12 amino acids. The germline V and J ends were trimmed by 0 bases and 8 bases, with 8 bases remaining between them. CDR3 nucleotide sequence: TGTGCCAGCAGCGTAGACTCGGGGGGCTACACCTTC. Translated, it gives CASSVDSGGYTF.

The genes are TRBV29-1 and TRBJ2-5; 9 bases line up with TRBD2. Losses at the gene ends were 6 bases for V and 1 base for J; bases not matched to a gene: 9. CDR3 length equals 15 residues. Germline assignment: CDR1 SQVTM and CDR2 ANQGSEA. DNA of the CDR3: TGCAGCGTACCCGGGACTAGCCTGCTCCAAGAGACCCAGTACTTC. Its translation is CSVPGTSLLQETQYF.

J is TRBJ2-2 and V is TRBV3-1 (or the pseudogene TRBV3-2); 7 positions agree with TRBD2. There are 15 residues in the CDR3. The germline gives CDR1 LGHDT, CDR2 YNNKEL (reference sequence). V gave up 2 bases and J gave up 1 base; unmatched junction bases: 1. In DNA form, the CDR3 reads TGTGCCAGCAGCCAAACGGGAGGGAACACCGGGGAGCTGTTTTTT. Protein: CASSQTGGNTGELFF.

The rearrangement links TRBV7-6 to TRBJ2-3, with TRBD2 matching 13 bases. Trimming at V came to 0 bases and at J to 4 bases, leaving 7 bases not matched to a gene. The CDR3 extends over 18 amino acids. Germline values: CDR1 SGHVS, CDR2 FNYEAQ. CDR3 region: CASSLAVGTSGNADTQYF. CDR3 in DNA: TGTGCCAGCAGCTTAGCGGTAGGGACTAGCGGGAATGCAGATACGCAGTATTTT.

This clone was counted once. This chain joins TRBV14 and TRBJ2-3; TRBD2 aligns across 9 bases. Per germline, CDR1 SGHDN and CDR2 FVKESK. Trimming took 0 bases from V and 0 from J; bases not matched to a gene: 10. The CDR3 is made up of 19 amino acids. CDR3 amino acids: CASSQDSEWLAGSTDTQYF. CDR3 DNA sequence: TGTGCCAGCAGCCAAGATTCTGAATGGCTAGCGGGGAGCACAGATACGCAGTATTTT.

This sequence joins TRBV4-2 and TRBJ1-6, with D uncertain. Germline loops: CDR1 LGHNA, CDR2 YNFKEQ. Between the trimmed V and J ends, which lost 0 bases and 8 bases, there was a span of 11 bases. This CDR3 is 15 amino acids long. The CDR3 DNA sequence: TGTGCCAGCAGCCAAGATACGGGGTCGGATTCACCCCTCCACTTT. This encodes CASSQDTGSDSPLHF.

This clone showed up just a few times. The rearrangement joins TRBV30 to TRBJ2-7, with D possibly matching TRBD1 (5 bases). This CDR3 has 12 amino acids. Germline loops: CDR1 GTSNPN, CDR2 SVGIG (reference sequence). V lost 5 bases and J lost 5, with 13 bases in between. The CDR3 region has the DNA TGTGCCTGGGGGCAGGGCCCCAACGAGCAGTACTTC. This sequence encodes CAWGQGPNEQYF.

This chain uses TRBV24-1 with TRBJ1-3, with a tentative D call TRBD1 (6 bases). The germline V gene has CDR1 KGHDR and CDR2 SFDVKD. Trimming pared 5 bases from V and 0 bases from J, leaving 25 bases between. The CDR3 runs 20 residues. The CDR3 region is CATSGQDSGPTLPSGNTIYF. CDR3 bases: TGTGCCACCAGTGGGCAGGACAGCGGACCCACTCTCCCCTCTGGAAACACCATATATTTT.

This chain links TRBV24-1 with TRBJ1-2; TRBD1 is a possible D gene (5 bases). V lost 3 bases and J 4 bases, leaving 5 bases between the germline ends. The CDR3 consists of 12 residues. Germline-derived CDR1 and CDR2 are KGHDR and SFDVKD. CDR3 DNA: TGTGCCACCAGTGATGACAGCTATGGCTACACCTTC. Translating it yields CATSDDSYGYTF.

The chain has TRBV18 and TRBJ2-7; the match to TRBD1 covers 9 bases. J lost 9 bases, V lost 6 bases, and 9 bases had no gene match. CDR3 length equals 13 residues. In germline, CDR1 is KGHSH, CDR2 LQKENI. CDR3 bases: TGTGCCAGCTCCCCGAGGGACAGGGAAGGGCAGTACTTC. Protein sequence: CASSPRDREGQYF.

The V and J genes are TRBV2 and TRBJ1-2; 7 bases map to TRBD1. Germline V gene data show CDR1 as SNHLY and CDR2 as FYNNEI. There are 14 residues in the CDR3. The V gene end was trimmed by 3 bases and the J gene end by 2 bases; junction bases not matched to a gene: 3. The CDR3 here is CASSDEGANYGYTF. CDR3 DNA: TGTGCCAGCAGTGATGAGGGGGCAAACTATGGCTACACCTTC.

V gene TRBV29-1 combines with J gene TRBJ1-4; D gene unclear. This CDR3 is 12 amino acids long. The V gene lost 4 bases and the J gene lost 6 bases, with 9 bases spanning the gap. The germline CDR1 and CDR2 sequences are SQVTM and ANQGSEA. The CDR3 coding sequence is TGCAGCGTTGGGTACGGGGATGAAAAACTGTTTTTT. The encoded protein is CSVGYGDEKLFF.

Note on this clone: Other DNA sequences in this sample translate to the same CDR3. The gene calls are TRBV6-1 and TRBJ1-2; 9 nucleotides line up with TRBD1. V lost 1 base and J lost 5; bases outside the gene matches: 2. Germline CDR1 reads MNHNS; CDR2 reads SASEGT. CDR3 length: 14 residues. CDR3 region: CASSEVGQGYGYTF. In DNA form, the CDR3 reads TGTGCCAGCAGTGAAGTGGGACAGGGATATGGCTACACCTTC.

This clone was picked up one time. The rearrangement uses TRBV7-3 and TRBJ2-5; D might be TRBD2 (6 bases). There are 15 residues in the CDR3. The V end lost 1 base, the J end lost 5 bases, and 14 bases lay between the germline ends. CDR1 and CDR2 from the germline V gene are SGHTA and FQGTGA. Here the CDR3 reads CASSLNRYGGETQYF. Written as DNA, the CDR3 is TGTGCCAGCAGCTTAAATCGCTATGGAGGGGAGACCCAGTACTTC.

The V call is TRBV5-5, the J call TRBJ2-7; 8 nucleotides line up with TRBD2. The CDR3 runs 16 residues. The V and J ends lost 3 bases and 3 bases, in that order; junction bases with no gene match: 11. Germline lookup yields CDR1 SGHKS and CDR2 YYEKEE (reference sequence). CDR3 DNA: TGTGCCAGCAGCTCGGGGCCGGGACTAGTGAACTACGAGCAGTACTTC. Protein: CASSSGPGLVNYEQYF.

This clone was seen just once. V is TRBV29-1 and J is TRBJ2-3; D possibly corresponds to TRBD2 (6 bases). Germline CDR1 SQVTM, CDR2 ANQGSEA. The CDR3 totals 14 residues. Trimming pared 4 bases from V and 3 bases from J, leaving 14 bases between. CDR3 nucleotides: TGCAGCGTTGCCGGGGCGAGCGGGACAGATACGCAGTATTTT. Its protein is CSVAGASGTDTQYF.

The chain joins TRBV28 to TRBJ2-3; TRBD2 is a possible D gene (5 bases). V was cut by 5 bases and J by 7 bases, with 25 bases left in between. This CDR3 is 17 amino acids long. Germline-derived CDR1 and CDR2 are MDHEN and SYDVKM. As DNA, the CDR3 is TGTGCCAGCAGTGCTCCACAGACGGACTTTCGGCCCTATACGCAGTATTTT. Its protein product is CASSAPQTDFRPYTQYF.

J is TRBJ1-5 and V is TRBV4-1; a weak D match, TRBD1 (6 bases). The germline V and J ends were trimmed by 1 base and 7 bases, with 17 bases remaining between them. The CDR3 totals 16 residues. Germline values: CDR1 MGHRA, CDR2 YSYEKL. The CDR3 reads CASSQGVGGGEQPQHF. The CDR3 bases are TGCGCCAGCAGCCAAGGGGTCGGGGGGGGCGAGCAGCCCCAGCATTTT.

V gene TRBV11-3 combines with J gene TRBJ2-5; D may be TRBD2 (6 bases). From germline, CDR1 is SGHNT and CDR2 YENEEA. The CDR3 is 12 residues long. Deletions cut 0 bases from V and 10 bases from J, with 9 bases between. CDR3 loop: CASSLDRGVQYF. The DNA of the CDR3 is TGTGCCAGCAGCTTAGATCGCGGGGTCCAGTACTTC.

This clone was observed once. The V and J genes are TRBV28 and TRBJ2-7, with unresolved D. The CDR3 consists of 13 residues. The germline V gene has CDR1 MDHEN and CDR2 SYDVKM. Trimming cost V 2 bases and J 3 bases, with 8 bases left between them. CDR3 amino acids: CASSLGQSYEQYF. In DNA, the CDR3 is TGTGCCAGCAGTTTAGGGCAGAGCTACGAGCAGTACTTC.

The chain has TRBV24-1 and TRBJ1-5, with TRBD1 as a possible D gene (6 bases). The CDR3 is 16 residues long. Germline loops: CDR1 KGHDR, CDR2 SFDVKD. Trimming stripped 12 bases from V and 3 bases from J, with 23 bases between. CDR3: CASDRGNLLPNQPQHF. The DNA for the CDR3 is TGTGCCTCTGATAGGGGGAATCTCCTCCCCAATCAGCCCCAGCATTTT.